This T cell receptor beta chain was recorded in a study of shared clonotypes between healthy human individuals. For this clone: Its specificity is not known.

This CDR3 spans 12 amino acids. Trimming shortened V by 4 bases and J by 7 bases, and 10 bases separated the two germline ends. Germline CDR1 MNHNS, CDR2 SASEGT. Here immunoSEQ multiplex PCR was the method, and the copy in TCRdb shows in-frame clones only, minus some. Among roughly 1 million clones listed, roughly 75% were seen once. General study results and limits: Sharing across four donors was highest in naive CD4 (around 5%) and lowest in memory CD8 (about 0.4%).

The sequence was obtained from a man between 18 and 29 years old in good health. The sequenced material came from memory CD4+ T cells sorted from blood. The subset denotes: CD45RA-negative fraction. The rearrangement joins TRBV6-1 to TRBJ2-5; D is undetermined. Written as DNA, the CDR3 is TGTGCCAGCAGTGGGCCGCCGGGGACCCAGTACTTC. It encodes CASSGPPGTQYF.